The sequence of this TCR beta chain was determined in a study of blood T cells in healthy people across ages. A second about 6 to 12 cycle PCR used barcoded and J-beta primers. Each cDNA molecule received a tag from a template-switch adaptor that had 12 random nucleotides. TCRdb reanalysed the 5' RACE reads using MiXCR and keeps one entry per CDR3 protein. The table shows about 1,400,000 distinct CDR3 sequences, with about 43% occurring only once. The germline V gene encodes CDR1 SGHTA and CDR2 FQGTGA. The CDR3 consists of 14 residues. The V gene lost 6 bases and the J gene lost 9 bases, with 18 bases spanning the gap. A minimum of 5 micrograms of total RNA was extracted per sample.

Sequencing was carried out using blood. The TCR was taken from a woman between 18 and 30 years old in good health. The chain links TRBV7-3 to TRBJ2-1, with D possibly being TRBD1 (5 bases). The CDR3 DNA is TGTGCCAGCAGAACCGTGGGGCCTAACGGTGAGCAGTTCTTC. Translating gives CASRTVGPNGEQFF.